The TCR beta chain under discussion was sequenced for a study of regulatory T cells in long-lasting Graves disease. General study points: Researchers examined only peripheral blood and not thyroid tissue.

Time point specified: persistent/refractory GD, antithyroid drugs over 5 years with positive TRAb. Isolated PBMC RNA provided the starting material for the TCR library. Investigators prepared the TCR beta libraries by applying iRepertoire HTBI primers and Arm-PCR of CDR3 regions. Via MiXCR, TCRdb re-called the multiplex PCR reads, giving one row per CDR3 protein. The table shows fewer than 550,000 distinct CDR3 sequences, with roughly 21% occurring only once. The CDR3 sequence is 15 residues long. With regard to this clonotype: Antigen: not known. One end of the junction does not line up with germline, which may come from a read error.

This sequence was found in a female donor with Graves disease. The chain is built from TRBV12-3 or TRBV12-4 and TRBJ1-3; D not certain. This specimen consisted of peripheral blood mononuclear cells (PBMCs), obtained when the disease was refractory, from a patient treated with antithyroid drugs. CDR3 bases: TGTGCCAGCAGAGACGAGAGAGGCTCTGGAAACACCATGTATTTT. It codes for CASRDERGSGNTMYF.